The 18 T cell receptor beta chains below all came from one sample that was sequenced in a study of shared clonotypes between healthy human individuals. CD8 cells regarded as naive lacked CD45RO, were positively chosen for CCR7, and omitted terminally differentiated effector memory CD45RA+ cells. Sequencing used immunoSEQ multiplex PCR; TCRdb keeps in-frame clones, though not all of them. The sample holds more than 2 million clones, about 95% seen once. The material sequenced was naive CD8+ T cells sorted from blood. These receptors all stem from a man younger than 35 in good health.

The V call is TRBV4-1, the J call TRBJ2-7; a weak D match, TRBD2 (5 bases). Germline loops: CDR1 MGHRA, CDR2 YSYEKL. Between the trimmed V and J ends, which lost 6 bases and 0 bases, there was a span of 12 bases. The CDR3 sequence is 14 residues long. Written as DNA, the CDR3 is TGCGCCAGCAGTATCAGCGGTAGCTCCTACGAGCAGTACTTC. Its translation is CASSISGSSYEQYF.

V and J are TRBV4-3 and TRBJ1-2; no firm D call. CDR1 and CDR2 (germline): LGHNA, YSLEER. There are 16 residues in the CDR3. With 0 bases removed from V and 6 bases from J, the gap between germline ends came to 17 bases. The DNA of the CDR3 is TGCGCCAGCAGCCAAGATGCCCTCCTGACACGCGATGGCTACACCTTC. Residues: CASSQDALLTRDGYTF.

The chain joins TRBV7-9 to TRBJ1-6; the D is unclear. V was cut by 3 bases and J by 7 bases, with 10 bases left in between. The CDR3 contains 14 residues. From germline, CDR1 is SEHNR and CDR2 FQNEAQ (reference sequence). CDR3 loop: CASSFKGRNSPLHF. In nucleotides, the CDR3 is TGTGCCAGCAGCTTCAAGGGTAGGAATTCACCCCTCCACTTT. The full variable domain, with the rest looked up from reference TRBV7-9 and TRBJ1-6, is DTGVSQNPRHKITKRGQNVTFRCDPISEHNRLYWYRQTLGQGPEFLTYFQNEAQLEKSRLLSDRFSAERPKGSFSTLEIQRTEQGDSAMYLCASSFKGRNSPLHFGNGTRLTVT.

The chain employs TRBV7-8 and TRBJ2-1; the match to TRBD2 covers 9 bases. This CDR3 contains 16 residues. V was clipped by 0 bases and J by 10 bases; unmatched bases: 10. Germline V gives CDR1 SGHVS, CDR2 FQNEAQ. CDR3 in DNA: TGTGCCAGCAGCTTAGCGCTTGGCGGGAGGGCGAAGGAGCAGTTCTTC. Encoded protein: CASSLALGGRAKEQFF.

Regarding this clone: This same CDR3 is encoded by further DNA sequences in the sample. V and J are TRBV7-2 and TRBJ2-3; 9 positions agree with TRBD2. There are 16 residues in the CDR3. With 5 bases clipped from V and 2 bases from J, the junction kept 8 bases outside the gene matches. Germline-derived CDR1 and CDR2 are SGHTA and FQGNSA. The CDR3 here is CASSQVEREDTDTQYF. CDR3 sequence (DNA): TGTGCCAGCAGCCAGGTGGAGCGGGAGGACACAGATACGCAGTATTTT.

The rearrangement joins TRBV9 to TRBJ2-1, with D unresolved. CDR3 length equals 13 residues. Germline V CDR1 and CDR2: SGDLS, YYNGEE. The germline V and J ends were trimmed by 0 bases and 10 bases, with 11 bases remaining between them. The CDR3 is CASSVDSTWEQFF. The CDR3 DNA reads as TGTGCCAGCAGCGTAGACAGCACCTGGGAGCAGTTCTTC.

This chain uses TRBV7-3 with TRBJ2-3; D is uncertain. Germline values: CDR1 SGHTA, CDR2 FQGTGA. The CDR3 consists of 13 residues. Trimming pared 5 bases from V and 0 bases from J, leaving 6 bases between. This CDR3 is CASSQGSTDTQYF. As DNA, the CDR3 is TGTGCCAGCAGCCAAGGGAGCACAGATACGCAGTATTTT. The full variable domain, in which reference TRBV7-3 and TRBJ2-3 provide the parts outside the CDR3, is GAGVSQTPSNKVTEKGKYVELRCDPISGHTALYWYRQSLGQGPEFLIYFQGTGAADDSGLPNDRFFAVRPEGSVSTLKIQRTERGDSAVYLCASSQGSTDTQYFGPGTRLTVL.

The genes are TRBV19 and TRBJ1-4, with 9 bases matching TRBD1. This CDR3 is 20 amino acids long. CDR1 is LNHDA, CDR2 SQIVND, per germline (reference sequence). V lost 0 bases and J lost 1; bases outside the gene matches: 12. CDR3 sequence (DNA): TGTGCCAGTAGTATAGAGGCCCTGGGACAGGGAATCGGAACTAATGAAAAACTGTTTTTT. The encoded protein is CASSIEALGQGIGTNEKLFF.

The chain links TRBV5-6 to TRBJ2-5, with a possible D match to TRBD1 (6 bases). The germline V gene has CDR1 SGHDT and CDR2 YYEEEE. The CDR3 has 14 residues. The V end lost 1 base, the J end lost 4 bases, and 11 bases lay between the germline ends. The CDR3 loop reads CASSLLVRGETQYF. The CDR3 DNA reads as TGTGCCAGCAGCTTGTTAGTCAGGGGAGAGACCCAGTACTTC. The full variable domain, rest sourced from reference TRBV5-6 and TRBJ2-5, is DAGVTQSPTHLIKTRGQQVTLRCSPKSGHDTVSWYQQALGQGPQFIFQYYEEEERQRGNFPDRFSGHQFPNYSSELNVNALLLGDSALYLCASSLLVRGETQYFGPGTRLLVL.

The chain couples TRBV19 to TRBJ2-2, with D maybe TRBD1 (7 bases). Trimming cost V 11 bases and J 7 bases, with 17 bases left between them. Per the germline V gene, CDR1 is LNHDA and CDR2 is SQIVND (reference sequence). The CDR3 extends over 13 amino acids. In nucleotides, the CDR3 is TGTGCCGCCCAGGGGGGCTCCAGCGGGGAGCTGTTTTTT. It translates to CAAQGGSSGELFF.

The chain uses TRBV6-5 and TRBJ1-3, with no clear D. Germline assignment: CDR1 MNHEY and CDR2 SVGAGI. V was pared by 0 bases and J by 0 bases, with 6 bases between. CDR3 size: 15 residues. Here the CDR3 reads CASSYSANSGNTIYF. The CDR3 DNA is TGTGCCAGCAGTTACTCAGCGAACTCTGGAAACACCATATATTTT.

This CDR3 reads CASSYNPVSGNTIYF. The CDR3 coding sequence is TGTGCCAGCAGTTACAATCCGGTCTCTGGAAACACCATATATTTT. The chain has TRBV6-5 and TRBJ1-3; unclear D gene. V was trimmed by 2 bases and J by 0 bases, leaving 8 bases between them. CDR1 MNHEY and CDR2 SVGAGI come from the germline V gene. The CDR3 totals 15 residues.

The J gene is TRBJ2-3, the V gene TRBV27, with 8 bases that match TRBD1. Germline V CDR1 and CDR2: MNHEY, SMNVEV (reference sequence). The CDR3 has 16 amino acids. V shed 7 bases, J shed 2 bases, and the junction held 11 bases outside the gene matches. CDR3: CASTTLQGAPTDTQYF. The CDR3 region has the DNA TGTGCCAGCACCACACTTCAGGGGGCGCCCACAGATACGCAGTATTTT.

The CDR3 DNA sequence: TGTGCCAGCAGTGCCAGACTAGCGGGATTCGGCAATGAGCAGTTCTTC. It encodes CASSARLAGFGNEQFF. V is TRBV6-1 and J is TRBJ2-1; TRBD2 agrees at 11 bases. CDR1 MNHNS and CDR2 SASEGT come from the germline V gene. Trimming removed 4 bases from V and 6 bases from J; junction bases left unmatched: 8. The CDR3 consists of 16 residues.

V and J are TRBV27 and TRBJ2-7; 7 nucleotides align to TRBD1. The CDR3 extends over 15 amino acids. V lost 4 bases, J lost 2 bases, and 8 bases stayed unmatched. Germline CDR1 MNHEY, CDR2 SMNVEV (reference sequence). This CDR3 is CASSSTPTGPYEQYF. Here the CDR3 DNA reads TGTGCCAGCAGTTCCACCCCGACAGGGCCCTACGAGCAGTACTTC.

The chain couples TRBV5-4 to TRBJ1-2, with 8 bases lining up with TRBD1. The V gene's germline CDR1 is SGHNT and CDR2 YYREEE (reference sequence). The V and J ends lost 4 bases and 8 bases, in that order; junction bases with no gene match: 10. This CDR3 is 14 amino acids long. The CDR3 loop is CASSADDRGRGYTF. The CDR3 coding sequence is TGTGCCAGCAGCGCTGACGACAGGGGACGAGGCTACACCTTC.

The rearrangement links TRBV20-1 to TRBJ1-2, with D unclear. The V gene lost 6 bases and the J gene lost 14 bases, with 19 bases spanning the gap. CDR3 length equals 11 residues. Germline V lookup: CDR1 DFQATT, CDR2 SNEGSKA (reference sequence). The CDR3 sequence is CSAPIGLTGTF. CDR3 coding DNA: TGCAGTGCACCGATTGGACTCACCGGGACCTTC.

This sequence joins TRBV5-1 and TRBJ2-3, with TRBD2 matching 8 bases. J lost 2 bases, V lost 0 bases, and 8 bases had no gene match. The germline V gene encodes CDR1 SGHRS and CDR2 YFSETQ. The CDR3 has 17 residues. CDR3 region: CASSLAGGLEYTDTQYF. The CDR3, as DNA: TGCGCCAGCAGCTTGGCCGGGGGACTAGAGTACACAGATACGCAGTATTTT.